The clone carrying this T cell receptor beta chain was detected only once. Primers: 60 Vbeta forward and 13 Jbeta reverse. TCRdb's table, derived via immunoSEQ multiplex PCR, lists solely in-frame clones and lacks some. There are about 180,000 clones in the sample; 79% occur only once, and approximately 0.69% lies in the top ten. The sample comes from a study of cytomegalovirus exposure and HLA in healthy donors. CDR3 length: 15 residues. Per germline, CDR1 MNHEY and CDR2 SVGAGI. J was trimmed by 6 bases and V by 0 bases; bases with no gene match: 7. The receptor was isolated from a middle-aged woman in good health and CMV-seronegative. The sample was PBMCs. This chain uses TRBV6-5 with TRBJ2-7, with 8 bases fitting TRBD2. The CDR3 nucleotides read TGTGCCAGCAGTTACTCTGTCGGGAGGGCCAGCGAGCAGTACTTC. It specifies CASSYSVGRASEQYF.